Listed here are 10 T cell receptor beta chains from one sample, sequenced in a study of cytomegalovirus exposure and HLA in healthy donors. PCR involved 60 Vbeta and 13 Jbeta primers. Assay used: immunoSEQ multiplex PCR; TCRdb lists only in-frame clones, some missing. The sample lists approximately 130,000 clones, roughly 85% seen once, with less than 2% in the top ten. Sequenced material: PBMCs. The receptors were sampled from a man in his forties in good health and CMV-seronegative.

This chain links TRBV4-3 with TRBJ2-7; D is ambiguous. Between the trimmed V and J ends, which lost 0 bases and 0 bases, there was a span of 6 bases. Per the germline V gene, CDR1 is LGHNA and CDR2 is YSLEER. CDR3 length: 14 residues. The CDR3 DNA sequence: TGCGCCAGCAGCCAAGATGCGTCCTCCTACGAGCAGTACTTC. Translated: CASSQDASSYEQYF.

This clone showed up just a few times. This chain uses TRBV2 with TRBJ2-3, with a weak D call TRBD2 (7 bases). The CDR3 sequence is 21 residues long. Germline CDR1 and CDR2: SNHLY and FYNNEI. Trimming cost V 6 bases and J 0 bases, with 31 bases left between them. CDR3 loop: CASRREGHRGVGGQSTDTQYF. CDR3 in DNA: TGTGCCAGCAGGAGGGAGGGACACCGGGGGGTTGGCGGACAAAGCACAGATACGCAGTATTTT.

The chain recombines TRBV5-8 with TRBJ2-5; 16 nucleotides agree with TRBD2. Trimming cost V 0 bases and J 5 bases; bases outside gene matches: 7. This CDR3 spans 18 amino acids. The germline CDR1 and CDR2 sequences are SGHTS and YDEGEE. CDR3 residues: CASSLGGLAGGPMETQYF. DNA for the CDR3: TGTGCCAGCAGCTTGGGGGGACTAGCGGGAGGGCCCATGGAGACCCAGTACTTC.

This rearrangement joins TRBV10-3 to TRBJ1-1, with a possible D match to TRBD1 (6 bases). The CDR3 is 15 amino acids. Trimming pared 6 bases from V and 5 bases from J, leaving 19 bases between. In germline, CDR1 is ENHRY, CDR2 SYGVKD. DNA for the CDR3: TGTGCCATCAGCGGGACATCGGATGGGGGAACTGAAGCTTTCTTT. It specifies CAISGTSDGGTEAFF.

The chain combines TRBV9 with TRBJ2-2; 9 bases agree with TRBD1. The length of the CDR3 is 15 residues. CDR1 and CDR2 (germline): SGDLS, YYNGEE. Trimming took 4 bases from V and 4 from J; bases not matched to a gene: 5. The CDR3 protein is CASSNRGQGTGELFF. The CDR3 nucleotides read TGTGCCAGCAGCAACAGGGGGCAGGGCACCGGGGAGCTGTTTTTT.

V is TRBV18 and J is TRBJ2-7; TRBD1 agrees at 9 bases. Germline-derived CDR1 and CDR2 are KGHSH and LQKENI. CDR3 length: 15 residues. J lost 2 bases, V lost 0 bases, and 2 bases had no gene match. CDR3 loop: CASSPPRQGAYEQYF. CDR3 nucleotides: TGTGCCAGCTCACCACCTCGACAGGGGGCCTACGAGCAGTACTTC.

The chain is built from TRBV29-1 and TRBJ2-7; no definite D call. Looked up from germline, CDR1 is SQVTM and CDR2 is ANQGSEA. This CDR3 contains 14 residues. Trimming removed 7 bases from V and 0 bases from J, with 16 bases in between. DNA of the CDR3: TGCAGCGCCGAGCACCGTACGAGCTCCTACGAGCAGTACTTC. Translation: CSAEHRTSSYEQYF.

V usage is TRBV5-6 and J usage is TRBJ1-2; the match to TRBD1 covers 9 bases. The CDR3 spans 14 residues. Germline lookup yields CDR1 SGHDT and CDR2 YYEEEE. The trim removed 0 bases at V and 7 bases at J, leaving 4 bases unmatched. The CDR3 region is CASSLVQGAGGYTF. The CDR3 nucleotides are TGTGCCAGCAGCTTGGTACAGGGGGCCGGTGGCTACACCTTC.

The chain recombines TRBV28 with TRBJ2-2; 9 nucleotides agree with TRBD1. The CDR3 contains 16 residues. Germline-derived CDR1 and CDR2 are MDHEN and SYDVKM. V lost 4 bases and J lost 2; bases outside the gene matches: 5. CDR3: CASSSNRGRNTGELFF. In DNA, the CDR3 is TGTGCCAGCAGTTCAAACAGGGGGCGCAACACCGGGGAGCTGTTTTTT.

The rearrangement links TRBV9 to TRBJ2-1; 10 bases align to TRBD1. Germline lookup yields CDR1 SGDLS and CDR2 YYNGEE. V shed 3 bases, J shed 4 bases, and the junction held 10 bases outside the gene matches. The CDR3 totals 17 residues. Written as DNA, the CDR3 is TGTGCCAGCAGCGACCCCCGAGGGACAGGGGCGTACAATGAGCAGTTCTTC. It codes for CASSDPRGTGAYNEQFF.